Listed below are T cell receptor beta chains from one sample, sequenced in a study of tumor and adjacent non-tumor tissue in lung cancer. TCRdb re-analysed the multiplex PCR reads in MiXCR, keeping a single row per CDR3 protein. The sample holds under 95,000 distinct CDR3 sequences, more than 80% seen once. The material sequenced was distant non-tumor lung tissue. All receptors derive from a man in his fifties or sixties with non-small cell lung cancer. Both conserved end residues are part of each CDR3. Fields, in order: clone size, CDR3 length, V gene, J gene, D gene, CDR3 protein, CDR3 DNA. A D gene is named only where the DNA matches it firmly. Clone size is not always given. Where it is, it says once, few, many or a class for expanded clones.

clone size: NA; CDR3 length: 15; V gene: TRBV11-1; J gene: TRBJ1-4; D gene: NA; CDR3 protein: CDSSPRRETSEKLFF; CDR3 DNA: TGTGACAGCAGCCCTCGCCGGGAGACGTCTGAAAAACTGTTTTTT
clone size: NA; CDR3 length: 19; V gene: TRBV10-2; J gene: TRBJ2-3; D gene: TRBD2; CDR3 protein: CACSESSRTLAGGTDTQYF; CDR3 DNA: TGCGCCTGCAGTGAATCCTCCCGCACACTAGCGGGGGGCACAGATACGCAGTATTTT
clone size: many; CDR3 length: 13; V gene: TRBV20-1; J gene: TRBJ2-1; D gene: TRBD2; CDR3 protein: CSAISGRGREQLF; CDR3 DNA: TGCAGTGCCATTAGCGGGAGGGGACGTGAGCAGCTCTTC
clone size: few; CDR3 length: 13; V gene: TRBV20-1; J gene: TRBJ2-7; D gene: NA; CDR3 protein: CSAYATSSYEQYF; CDR3 DNA: TGCAGTGCGTACGCAACTAGTTCCTATGAGCAATACTTC
clone size: NA; CDR3 length: 14; V gene: TRBV12-3/TRBV12-4; J gene: TRBJ2-7; D gene: NA; CDR3 protein: CASSAEGLRAEQYF; CDR3 DNA: TGTGCCAGTAGCGCCGAGGGACTCAGAGCCGAGCAGTACTTC
clone size: NA; CDR3 length: 14; V gene: TRBV28; J gene: TRBJ2-7; D gene: NA; CDR3 protein: CASSTTGLIYEQYF; CDR3 DNA: TGTGCCAGCAGCACGACAGGCCTTATCTACGAGCAGTACTTC
clone size: NA; CDR3 length: 15; V gene: TRBV12-3/TRBV12-4; J gene: TRBJ1-1; D gene: TRBD1; CDR3 protein: CTSRGTGLGGTEAFF; CDR3 DNA: TGTACCAGCAGGGGGACAGGGTTGGGGGGCACTGAAGCTTTCTTT
clone size: NA; CDR3 length: 19; V gene: TRBV6-5; J gene: TRBJ1-2; D gene: NA; CDR3 protein: CASSYSYRFPGQSPHGYTF; CDR3 DNA: TGTGCCAGCAGTTACTCGTACCGCTTTCCTGGACAGAGTCCCCATGGCTACACTTTC
clone size: NA; CDR3 length: 17; V gene: TRBV11-3; J gene: TRBJ2-1; D gene: NA; CDR3 protein: CASSLDQLVGVGNEQFF; CDR3 DNA: TGTGCCAGCAGCTTAGATCAACTAGTGGGAGTAGGTAATGAACAGTTCTTC
clone size: NA; CDR3 length: 15; V gene: TRBV20-1; J gene: TRBJ2-3; D gene: NA; CDR3 protein: CSARELGSSTDRQYF; CDR3 DNA: TGCAGTGCTAGAGAATTAGGCAGCTCCACAGATAGGCAATATTTT
clone size: NA; CDR3 length: 15; V gene: TRBV6-5; J gene: TRBJ1-5; D gene: TRBD1; CDR3 protein: CAISYSGQGNQPQLF; CDR3 DNA: TGTGCCATCAGTTACAGTGGACAGGGTAATCAGCCCCAGCTTTTT
clone size: NA; CDR3 length: 15; V gene: TRBV6-5; J gene: TRBJ1-1; D gene: NA; CDR3 protein: CASSPFMAGDTEAFF; CDR3 DNA: TGTGCCAGCAGTCCCTTTATGGCGGGGGACACTGAAGCATTCTTT
clone size: NA; CDR3 length: 17; V gene: TRBV20-1; J gene: TRBJ2-2; D gene: NA; CDR3 protein: CSAPRTHAVRDTRELFF; CDR3 DNA: TGCAGTGCTCCGCGAACACATGCAGTGAGGGACACCCGGGAGCTGTTTTTT
clone size: NA; CDR3 length: 13; V gene: TRBV12-3/TRBV12-4; J gene: TRBJ1-4; D gene: NA; CDR3 protein: CASSLGEHEKLFF; CDR3 DNA: TGTGCAAGCAGTTTGGGGGAACATGAAAAACTGTTTTTT
clone size: NA; CDR3 length: 16; V gene: TRBV25-1; J gene: TRBJ2-3; D gene: NA; CDR3 protein: CASSEYVRTSTDTRYF; CDR3 DNA: TGTGCCAGCAGTGAATACGTCCGTACTAGCACAGATACGCGGTATTTT
clone size: NA; CDR3 length: 13; V gene: TRBV29-1; J gene: TRBJ1-1; D gene: NA; CDR3 protein: CSVALGPDTEVFF; CDR3 DNA: TGCAGCGTTGCACTAGGACCGGACACTGAAGTTTTCTTT
clone size: once; CDR3 length: 19; V gene: TRBV11-2; J gene: TRBJ2-6; D gene: TRBD1; CDR3 protein: CARSLVPKDRRSWANVLTF; CDR3 DNA: TGTGCCAGGAGCTTAGTTCCAAAGGACAGGCGCTCTTGGGCCAACGTCCTGACTTTC
clone size: NA; CDR3 length: 14; V gene: TRBV29-1; J gene: TRBJ2-1; D gene: TRBD2; CDR3 protein: CSVGRGVAYNEQSF; CDR3 DNA: TGCAGCGTTGGACGGGGGGTGGCCTACAATGAGCAGTCCTTC
clone size: many; CDR3 length: 13; V gene: TRBV11-2; J gene: TRBJ2-7; D gene: NA; CDR3 protein: CASPRDTDYEQYF; CDR3 DNA: TGTGCCAGCCCCCGGGACACCGACTACGAGCAGTACTTC
clone size: NA; CDR3 length: 12; V gene: TRBV29-1; J gene: TRBJ2-3; D gene: TRBD1; CDR3 protein: CGQGQGGDTQYF; CDR3 DNA: TGCGGCCAGGGACAGGGAGGAGATACGCAGTATTTT
clone size: NA; CDR3 length: 14; V gene: TRBV11-3; J gene: TRBJ1-6; D gene: TRBD1; CDR3 protein: CAKSSTTGNSPLHF; CDR3 DNA: TGTGCCAAGAGCTCTACGACAGGGAATTCACCCCTCCACTTT
clone size: few; CDR3 length: 12; V gene: TRBV20-1; J gene: TRBJ2-7; D gene: NA; CDR3 protein: CRAQRDGSEQYF; CDR3 DNA: TGCAGAGCTCAGAGGGATGGGAGCGAGCAATACTTC
clone size: NA; CDR3 length: 20; V gene: TRBV20-1; J gene: TRBJ2-3; D gene: TRBD1; CDR3 protein: CSAIVSRGQGVGPRTDAQYF; CDR3 DNA: TGCAGTGCTATAGTCAGTAGGGGACAGGGGGTAGGACCCCGCACAGATGCGCAGTATTTT
clone size: NA; CDR3 length: 16; V gene: TRBV6-1; J gene: TRBJ2-1; D gene: NA; CDR3 protein: CASSSYGLLYYNEQFF; CDR3 DNA: TGTGCCAGCAGCTCATACGGATTGCTTTACTACAATGAGCAGTTCTTC
clone size: once; CDR3 length: 11; V gene: TRBV11-3; J gene: TRBJ2-7; D gene: NA; CDR3 protein: CASIDLILQYF; CDR3 DNA: TGTGCAAGCATTGACTTGATCTTGCAGTACTTC
clone size: NA; CDR3 length: 15; V gene: TRBV20-1; J gene: TRBJ2-3; D gene: TRBD2; CDR3 protein: CSATWTSGGVSTQYF; CDR3 DNA: TGCAGTGCAACCTGGACTAGCGGCGGAGTCTCTACGCAGTATTTT
clone size: once; CDR3 length: 15; V gene: TRBV11-2; J gene: TRBJ1-6; D gene: NA; CDR3 protein: CASSLGGDNNSPPPF; CDR3 DNA: TGTGCCAGCAGCTTAGGAGGTGACAATAATTCACCCCCTCCATTT
clone size: NA; CDR3 length: 14; V gene: TRBV11-3; J gene: TRBJ1-1; D gene: NA; CDR3 protein: CTSSSHGRQTEPFF; CDR3 DNA: TGTACCAGCAGCTCGCACGGACGGCAGACTGAACCTTTTTTT
clone size: NA; CDR3 length: 15; V gene: TRBV20-1; J gene: TRBJ2-3; D gene: NA; CDR3 protein: CSPNRRVLGTDMQYF; CDR3 DNA: TGCAGTCCTAATAGGCGCGTGTTGGGCACAGATATGCAGTATTTT
clone size: many; CDR3 length: 12; V gene: TRBV6-6; J gene: TRBJ2-7; D gene: NA; CDR3 protein: CASSPQWVEQYF; CDR3 DNA: TGTGCCAGCAGCCCACAGTGGGTCGAGCAGTACTTC
clone size: NA; CDR3 length: 14; V gene: TRBV6-1; J gene: TRBJ1-1; D gene: NA; CDR3 protein: CASREDSGDAEAFF; CDR3 DNA: TGTGCCAGCCGCGAAGACAGTGGCGACGCTGAAGCTTTCTTT
clone size: NA; CDR3 length: 15; V gene: TRBV11-2; J gene: TRBJ2-3; D gene: NA; CDR3 protein: CASSLIRGTRDTQYF; CDR3 DNA: TGTGCCAGCAGCTTGATCCGGGGCACAAGAGATACGCAGTATTTT
clone size: NA; CDR3 length: 17; V gene: TRBV20-1; J gene: TRBJ2-2; D gene: NA; CDR3 protein: CSARVSGGESNTEELFF; CDR3 DNA: TGCAGTGCTAGAGTTTCGGGTGGGGAGAGCAACACCGAGGAGCTGTTTTTT
clone size: NA; CDR3 length: 13; V gene: TRBV7-3; J gene: TRBJ2-3; D gene: NA; CDR3 protein: CASSLLLTDTQYF; CDR3 DNA: TGTGCCAGCAGCTTACTCCTTACAGATACGCAGTATTTT
clone size: NA; CDR3 length: 17; V gene: TRBV6-5; J gene: TRBJ2-6; D gene: TRBD2; CDR3 protein: CASSLAGASYGANLLTF; CDR3 DNA: TGTGCCAGCAGTTTAGCGGGGGCCAGTTATGGGGCCAACCTCCTGACTTTC
clone size: NA; CDR3 length: 14; V gene: TRBV29-1; J gene: TRBJ1-5; D gene: TRBD1; CDR3 protein: CSFVTGDARQSQHF; CDR3 DNA: TGCAGCTTTGTGACAGGGGATGCGAGGCAGTCCCAGCATTTT
clone size: once; CDR3 length: 15; V gene: TRBV29-1; J gene: TRBJ1-2; D gene: TRBD1; CDR3 protein: CSVEDLRTGNNGYIF; CDR3 DNA: TGCAGCGTTGAAGATCTCCGGACAGGGAACAATGGCTACATCTTC
clone size: NA; CDR3 length: 15; V gene: TRBV20-1; J gene: TRBJ2-1; D gene: NA; CDR3 protein: CSATLGARGYNELFF; CDR3 DNA: TGCAGTGCCACCCTGGGAGCGAGAGGGTACAATGAGCTGTTCTTC
clone size: once; CDR3 length: 16; V gene: TRBV20-1; J gene: TRBJ1-3; D gene: NA; CDR3 protein: CSARDQKSVSGNTIYF; CDR3 DNA: TGCAGTGCTAGAGATCAGAAGAGTGTCTCTGGAAACACCATATATTTT
clone size: NA; CDR3 length: 13; V gene: TRBV5-1; J gene: TRBJ1-5; D gene: TRBD1; CDR3 protein: CASSCGQGEPQHF; CDR3 DNA: TGCGCCAGCAGCTGCGGACAGGGGGAGCCCCAACATTTT
clone size: few; CDR3 length: 14; V gene: TRBV11-2; J gene: TRBJ1-5; D gene: TRBD1; CDR3 protein: CASSPTGPNQPQHF; CDR3 DNA: TGTGCCAGCAGCCCGACAGGGCCCAATCAGCCCCAGCATTTT
clone size: NA; CDR3 length: 16; V gene: TRBV11-2; J gene: TRBJ2-5; D gene: NA; CDR3 protein: CASSSTMGKPMETQYF; CDR3 DNA: TGCGCCAGCAGCTCAACAATGGGGAAGCCAATGGAGACCCAGTACTTC
clone size: NA; CDR3 length: 13; V gene: TRBV6-2/TRBV6-3; J gene: TRBJ2-7; D gene: NA; CDR3 protein: CASTTASSYEQHF; CDR3 DNA: TGTGCCAGCACCACCGCAAGCTCCTACGAGCAGCACTTC
clone size: NA; CDR3 length: 15; V gene: TRBV5-1; J gene: TRBJ2-1; D gene: NA; CDR3 protein: CASSLAEFSYNKQFF; CDR3 DNA: TGCGCAAGCAGCTTGGCGGAGTTCTCCTACAATAAGCAGTTCTTC
clone size: many; CDR3 length: 12; V gene: TRBV7-8; J gene: TRBJ2-7; D gene: NA; CDR3 protein: CASSSGTEREYF; CDR3 DNA: TGTGCCAGCAGCTCCGGGACGGAGAGGGAGTACTTC
clone size: once; CDR3 length: 12; V gene: TRBV6-2/TRBV6-3; J gene: TRBJ2-7; D gene: NA; CDR3 protein: CANSRKVYEQYF; CDR3 DNA: TGTGCCAACAGTAGGAAAGTTTACGAGCAGTACTTC
clone size: many; CDR3 length: 13; V gene: TRBV20-1; J gene: TRBJ2-1; D gene: TRBD2; CDR3 protein: CSPRGGGANEQFF; CDR3 DNA: TGCAGCCCTAGGGGCGGGGGGGCCAATGAGCAGTTCTTC
clone size: NA; CDR3 length: 15; V gene: TRBV28; J gene: TRBJ2-5; D gene: NA; CDR3 protein: CASRHYRSGQETQYF; CDR3 DNA: TGTGCCAGCAGACACTATAGGTCAGGACAAGAGACCCAGTACTTC
clone size: few; CDR3 length: 13; V gene: TRBV28; J gene: TRBJ2-5; D gene: NA; CDR3 protein: CASSLPVRETQYF; CDR3 DNA: TGTGCCAGCAGTTTACCTGTTAGGGAGACCCAGTACTTC
clone size: NA; CDR3 length: 17; V gene: TRBV6-1; J gene: TRBJ2-3; D gene: NA; CDR3 protein: CASNVDAPGARTDTQYF; CDR3 DNA: TGTGCCAGCAATGTTGACGCGCCGGGGGCCCGCACAGATACGCAGTATTTT
clone size: NA; CDR3 length: 13; V gene: TRBV11-2; J gene: TRBJ2-5; D gene: NA; CDR3 protein: CASSSTVEETQDF; CDR3 DNA: TGTGCCAGTAGTTCTACAGTGGAAGAGACCCAGGACTTC
clone size: NA; CDR3 length: 13; V gene: TRBV11-1; J gene: TRBJ2-5; D gene: NA; CDR3 protein: CVSSLATGETRYF; CDR3 DNA: TGTGTCAGCAGCTTAGCGACCGGGGAGACCCGGTACTTC
clone size: NA; CDR3 length: 15; V gene: TRBV5-4; J gene: TRBJ2-6; D gene: NA; CDR3 protein: CASSYLVSGVNVLTF; CDR3 DNA: TGTGCCAGCAGCTATTTGGTTAGTGGGGTCAACGTCCTGACTTTC
clone size: NA; CDR3 length: 14; V gene: TRBV6-5; J gene: TRBJ2-5; D gene: NA; CDR3 protein: CASSDTGTAVAQYF; CDR3 DNA: TGTGCCAGCAGTGATACCGGAACCGCGGTGGCCCAGTATTTC
clone size: many; CDR3 length: 15; V gene: TRBV5-4; J gene: TRBJ1-3; D gene: NA; CDR3 protein: CASSLGIGGGNTIYF; CDR3 DNA: TGTGCCAGCAGCTTGGGAATAGGCGGTGGAAACACCATATATTTT
clone size: few; CDR3 length: 13; V gene: TRBV4-1; J gene: TRBJ1-5; D gene: NA; CDR3 protein: CASSQGMPQPQHF; CDR3 DNA: TGCGCCAGCAGCCAGGGGATGCCTCAGCCCCAGCATTTT
clone size: NA; CDR3 length: 14; V gene: TRBV4-3; J gene: TRBJ2-7; D gene: TRBD1; CDR3 protein: CASGQDRGLFVQYF; CDR3 DNA: TGCGCCAGCGGCCAAGACAGGGGTTTATTTGTGCAGTATTTC
clone size: NA; CDR3 length: 12; V gene: TRBV20-1; J gene: TRBJ2-1; D gene: TRBD2; CDR3 protein: CSVTSGSSEQFF; CDR3 DNA: TGCAGTGTAACTAGCGGGAGTAGTGAACAGTTCTTC
clone size: NA; CDR3 length: 16; V gene: TRBV11-2; J gene: TRBJ2-5; D gene: NA; CDR3 protein: CASSFTMGASKETQYF; CDR3 DNA: TGTGCCAGCAGCTTCACAATGGGGGCGTCAAAGGAGACCCAGTACTTC
clone size: few; CDR3 length: 18; V gene: TRBV11-3; J gene: TRBJ1-1; D gene: NA; CDR3 protein: CASSLTPNLYCRNTEAFF; CDR3 DNA: TGTGCCAGCAGCTTAACGCCTAATCTGTATTGTCGCAACACTGAAGCTTTCTTT